Listed below are T cell receptor beta chains from one sample, sequenced in a study of cytomegalovirus exposure and HLA in healthy donors. Libraries were prepared by immunoSEQ multiplex PCR; TCRdb keeps only in-frame clonotypes and omits some of them. The sample has 200,000 to 250,000 clones; about 81% are singletons. The sample comprised PBMCs. The receptors originated from a woman aged 40-49 years in good health and CMV-seropositive. Each CDR3 is given with its conserved first and last residue. D genes are given only for firm matches. Some rows have no size entry. The others give once, few or many, or a class for an expanded clone.

clone_size	d_call	v_call	j_call	cdr3_nt	cdr3_aa
NA	TRBD1	TRBV2	TRBJ1-1	TGTGCCAGCACCTTACAGGGGGCCCCCACTGAAGCTTTCTTT	CASTLQGAPTEAFF
few	NA	TRBV6-6	TRBJ1-2	TGTGCCAGCACCACGACAGGCGGGTATGGCTACACCTTC	CASTTTGGYGYTF
once	TRBD2	TRBV15	TRBJ2-3	TGTGCCACCAGCAGAGGTGCTAGCGGGAGGGTAGATACGCAGTATTTT	CATSRGASGRVDTQYF
NA	NA	TRBV6-6	TRBJ2-7	TGTGCCAGCAGCTTGACAGGAAACGAGCAGTACTTC	CASSLTGNEQYF
NA	NA	TRBV6-1	TRBJ1-2	TGTGCCAGCAGGGCTGGTATAACAAACTATGGCTACACCTTC	CASRAGITNYGYTF
NA	NA	TRBV25-1	TRBJ1-4	TGTGCCAGCAGTGAATGGGGCTTACTACTGTTTTTT	CASSEWGLLLFF
NA	NA	TRBV2	TRBJ1-1	TGTGCCAGCAGACCGACAAACTTGAACACTGAAGCTTTCTTT	CASRPTNLNTEAFF
NA	TRBD2	TRBV4-1	TRBJ2-1	TGCGCCAGCAGCCAAGAAAGACTAGCGGGAGACAATGAGCAGTTCTTC	CASSQERLAGDNEQFF
NA	TRBD1	TRBV6-1	TRBJ2-5	TGTGCCAGCGAGACCGGGACAGGGGGGAAAGAGACCCAGTACTTC	CASETGTGGKETQYF
NA	NA	TRBV2	TRBJ2-3	TGTGCCAGCAGTGAAGCGGGGGCAGGGATAGATACGCAGTATTTT	CASSEAGAGIDTQYF
NA	NA	TRBV7-2	TRBJ2-7	TGTGCCAGCAGCGGAGGGGAATCCTACGAGCAGTACTTC	CASSGGESYEQYF
NA	TRBD1	TRBV4-1	TRBJ2-7	TGCGCCAGCAGCCAGGGACAGGGGAGGTACACCTACGAGCAGTACTTC	CASSQGQGRYTYEQYF
NA	TRBD1	TRBV9	TRBJ2-6	TGTGCCAGATCGAGGGGGCCCCCCTCTGGGGCCAACGTCCTGACTTTC	CARSRGPPSGANVLTF
NA	TRBD1	TRBV6-5	TRBJ1-2	TGTGCCAGCAGTCCGGGGACAGGGGGCAATGGCTACACCTTC	CASSPGTGGNGYTF
few	NA	TRBV9	TRBJ2-4	TGTGCCAGCAGCGTAGCCCCAGGGGACATAAACATTCAGTACTTC	CASSVAPGDINIQYF
NA	NA	TRBV7-9	TRBJ1-2	TGTGCCAGCAGCCCCGTCAACTATGGCTACACCTTC	CASSPVNYGYTF
NA	TRBD1	TRBV2	TRBJ2-5	TGTGCCAGCAGTTCGAGGACAGGATTTCTGGGGGAGACCCAGTACTTC	CASSSRTGFLGETQYF
once	TRBD2	TRBV9	TRBJ2-7	TGTGCCAGCAGTGGGGGAGGGACCCCCTACGAGCAGTACTTC	CASSGGGTPYEQYF
NA	NA	TRBV4-3	TRBJ2-2	TGCGCCAGCAGCCAAGACAGGGCATCCGGGGAGCTGTTTTTT	CASSQDRASGELFF
NA	TRBD1	TRBV7-9	TRBJ2-2	TGTGCCAGCAGCTTAGCCGGGACAGGAACCGGGGAGCTGTTTTTT	CASSLAGTGTGELFF
NA	TRBD2	TRBV9	TRBJ2-2	TGTGCCAGCAGCGACCGACTAGCGGGAGGCTGGAACACCGGGGAGCTGTTTTTT	CASSDRLAGGWNTGELFF
few	TRBD2	TRBV11-3	TRBJ2-3	TGTGCCAGCAGCTTTACTAGCGGGTGGAGACTTAGCACAGATACGCAGTATTTT	CASSFTSGWRLSTDTQYF
NA	TRBD2	TRBV25-1	TRBJ2-7	TGTGCCAGCCGGGGGGACCCCTACGAGCAGTACTTC	CASRGDPYEQYF
NA	NA	TRBV7-9	TRBJ1-3	TGTTCCAGCAGCTTAGACACCTCTGGAAACACCATATATTTT	CSSSLDTSGNTIYF
NA	NA	TRBV11-2	TRBJ2-7	TGTGCCAGCAGCTTAGCGGCCTACGAGCAGTACTTC	CASSLAAYEQYF
NA	NA	TRBV5-6	TRBJ2-5	TGTGCCAGCGGGGGCCGCACCTGGTACCAAGAGACCCAGTACTTC	CASGGRTWYQETQYF
NA	TRBD2	TRBV7-9	TRBJ2-1	TGTGCCAGCAAGGGAGGGTTGGGACTCTACAATGAGCAGTTCTTC	CASKGGLGLYNEQFF
NA	TRBD1	TRBV7-9	TRBJ2-3	TGTGCCAGCAGCTCGATTCCCCGGACAGGGGGCCTCGCAGATACGCAGTATTTT	CASSSIPRTGGLADTQYF
few	TRBD1	TRBV9	TRBJ1-1	TGTGCCAGCAGCGTAGAACACAGGGGGACCACTGAAGCTTTCTTT	CASSVEHRGTTEAFF
NA	NA	TRBV5-6	TRBJ2-2	TGTGCCAGCAGCCGGGCCGGGGAGCTGTTTTTT	CASSRAGELFF
NA	NA	TRBV6-5	TRBJ1-1	TGTGCCAGCAGTTACTCGAACGGGAGGTGGACTGAAGCTTTCTTT	CASSYSNGRWTEAFF
few	TRBD2	TRBV9	TRBJ2-7	TGTGCCAGCAGCGAGGGACTAGCGGGAGGGCCGTTAACCGAGCAGTACTTC	CASSEGLAGGPLTEQYF
NA	NA	TRBV27	TRBJ1-2	TGTGCCAGCAGCATGGCAAGTAACTATGGCTACACCTTC	CASSMASNYGYTF
NA	NA	TRBV19	TRBJ2-7	TGTGCCAGTAGTGCCGGTTACTACGAGCAGTACTTC	CASSAGYYEQYF
few	NA	TRBV19	TRBJ2-7	TGTGCCACTCAGGAATTTGGTGGAAACGAGCAGTACTTC	CATQEFGGNEQYF
NA	TRBD1	TRBV4-2	TRBJ1-5	TGTGCCAGCAGCTCCGGGACAGGGCCTTCTTATCAGCCCCAGCATTTT	CASSSGTGPSYQPQHF
NA	TRBD1	TRBV18	TRBJ1-2	TGTGCCAGCTCACTGAGCTCGGGACAGGTCCTAGGTGGCTACACCTTC	CASSLSSGQVLGGYTF
few	TRBD2	TRBV7-3	TRBJ2-1	TGTGCCAGCAGTTTGTGGAGACTAGCGGGGAATGAGCAGTTCTTC	CASSLWRLAGNEQFF
few	TRBD1	TRBV30	TRBJ1-3	TGTGCCTGGAGCACGCTACTTCGGACAGGGGCTGGAAACACCATATATTTT	CAWSTLLRTGAGNTIYF
few	NA	TRBV28	TRBJ2-7	TGTGCCAGCAGTTCAGTCGCGGACTGGATTCTCTACGAGCAGTACTTC	CASSSVADWILYEQYF